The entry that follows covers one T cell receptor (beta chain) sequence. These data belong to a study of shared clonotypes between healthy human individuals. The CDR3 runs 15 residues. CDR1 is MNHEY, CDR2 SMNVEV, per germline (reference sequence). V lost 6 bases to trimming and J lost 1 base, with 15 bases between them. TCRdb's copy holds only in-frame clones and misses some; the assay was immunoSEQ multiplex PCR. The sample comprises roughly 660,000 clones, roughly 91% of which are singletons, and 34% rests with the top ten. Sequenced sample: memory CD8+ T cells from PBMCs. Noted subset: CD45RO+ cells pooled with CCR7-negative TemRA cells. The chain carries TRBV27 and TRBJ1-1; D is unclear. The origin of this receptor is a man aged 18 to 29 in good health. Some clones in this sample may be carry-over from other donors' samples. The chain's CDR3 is CASSPRYRPNTEAFF. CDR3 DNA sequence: TGTGCCAGCAGCCCTAGATATAGGCCGAACACTGAAGCTTTCTTT.